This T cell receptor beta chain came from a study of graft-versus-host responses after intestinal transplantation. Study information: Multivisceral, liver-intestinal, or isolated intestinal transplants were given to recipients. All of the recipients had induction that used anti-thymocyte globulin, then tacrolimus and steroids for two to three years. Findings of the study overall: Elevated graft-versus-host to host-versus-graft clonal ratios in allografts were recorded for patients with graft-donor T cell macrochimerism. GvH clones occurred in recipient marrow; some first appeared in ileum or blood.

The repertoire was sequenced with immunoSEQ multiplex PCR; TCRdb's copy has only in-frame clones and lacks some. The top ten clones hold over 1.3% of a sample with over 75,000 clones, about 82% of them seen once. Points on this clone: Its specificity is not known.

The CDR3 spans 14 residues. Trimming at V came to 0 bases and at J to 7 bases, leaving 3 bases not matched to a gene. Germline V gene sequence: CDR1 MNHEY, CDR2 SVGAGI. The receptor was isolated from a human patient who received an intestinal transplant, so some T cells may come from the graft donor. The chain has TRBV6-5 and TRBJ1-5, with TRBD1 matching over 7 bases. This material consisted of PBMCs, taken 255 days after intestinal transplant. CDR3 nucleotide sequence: TGTGCCAGCAGTTACTCCCAGGGGGACCAGCCCCAGCATTTT. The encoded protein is CASSYSQGDQPQHF.